The clone carrying this T cell receptor (beta chain) was counted only a few times. This sample stems from a study of blood T cell repertoires in COVID-19. The CDR3 runs to 15 residues. V shed 6 bases and J shed 4 bases, with 18 bases lying between them. CDR1 and CDR2 (germline): MNHEY, SVGAGI. In the original analysis: Nucleated cell number was recorded as an estimate derived from reference gene primer amplification. Generated by immunoSEQ multiplex PCR, the TCRdb table keeps only in-frame clones and is missing some. D and trimming come from the DNA, and the V and J calls and clone size come from that table. The sample lists about 120,000 clones, less than 75% occurring once.

Sample: peripheral blood. The receptor's source is a human donor with acute or convalescent COVID-19. The donor label of this sample is uncertain. The chain joins TRBV6-5 to TRBJ1-2; TRBD1 is a possible D gene (6 bases). CDR3 nucleotide sequence: TGTGCCAGCAGCGAGTCCGGGACACCACCCTATGGCTACACCTTC. This translates into CASSESGTPPYGYTF.